This T cell receptor (beta chain) was found in a study of regulatory T cells in long-lasting Graves disease. This CDR3 has 16 residues. Per the germline V gene, CDR1 is MNHEY and CDR2 is SMNVEV (reference sequence). Trimming pared 4 bases from V and 1 base from J, leaving 17 bases between. Comments on this clonotype: Its antigen is not identified.

Time point described: newly diagnosed GD, antithyroid drugs for less than 3 months. There was RNA extracted from PBMCs, and the TCR library was made from it. Construction of TCR beta libraries relied on iRepertoire HTBI primers and on Arm-PCR targeting CDR3 regions. TCRdb analysed the multiplex PCR reads with MiXCR anew, one entry per CDR3 protein. Among roughly 350,000 distinct CDR3 sequences listed, roughly a sixth were seen once. General study points: It was peripheral blood alone, not thyroid tissue, that was studied.

In addition, the sample was reused for a study of T cells in Graves' hyperthyroidism and ophthalmopathy. That work states: Diagnostic decisions used clinical symptoms, serum thyroxine and TRAb, thyroid ultrasound and orbital computed tomography.

This clonotype originated in a man in his forties with Graves disease. The chain joins TRBV27 to TRBJ2-7; D possibly corresponds to TRBD1 (5 bases). The sequencing used peripheral blood mononuclear cells (PBMCs), collected at new diagnosis, from a patient treated with antithyroid drugs. The CDR3 sequence is CASSSLWGLQSYEQYF. In nucleotides, the CDR3 is TGTGCCAGCAGTTCACTGTGGGGCCTTCAATCCTACGAGCAGTACTTC.